A selection of T cell receptor beta chains follows, all from one sample in a study of T-cell memory formation after mild COVID-19. TCRdb called the 5' RACE reads again in MiXCR, with one record for every CDR3 protein. The sample yields approximately 340,000 distinct CDR3 sequences, approximately 15% seen once. The sequenced material came from PBMCs or a T cell subset sorted from them (not recorded which). These receptors were collected from a man between 18 and 35 years old who had mild COVID-19 (a few samples of this study predate the infection). Cell type and time point are not known. The CDR3 runs from the conserved cysteine through the conserved F or W.

V: TRBV6-5
J: TRBJ1-3
CDR3: CASRPNRAGAGNTIYF

V: TRBV20-1
J: TRBJ2-5
CDR3: CSGREGGVQETQYF

V: TRBV6-5
J: TRBJ1-3
CDR3: CASSPTSGNTIYF

V: TRBV5-1
J: TRBJ2-5
CDR3: CASTRAWGIQETQYF

V: TRBV28
J: TRBJ2-5
CDR3: CASSFRDRRETQYF

V: TRBV18
J: TRBJ2-7
CDR3: CASSPWVGRSYYEQYF

V: TRBV5-1
J: TRBJ2-3
CDR3: CASSLGFLGQDTDTQYF

V: TRBV27
J: TRBJ2-3
CDR3: CASTLVGVSGGTDTQYF

V: TRBV27
J: TRBJ1-4
CDR3: CASSLGRPGTGATNEKLFF

V: TRBV3-1
J: TRBJ1-1
CDR3: CASSHGDRVAFF

V: TRBV7-6
J: TRBJ2-5
CDR3: CASSLDGGTVQETQYF

V: TRBV4-3
J: TRBJ1-4
CDR3: CASRQSSIHTNEKLFF

V: TRBV7-9
J: TRBJ2-7
CDR3: CASSGRDRDYEQYF

V: TRBV20-1
J: TRBJ2-2
CDR3: CSASVGLNTGELFF

V: TRBV7-6
J: TRBJ2-1
CDR3: CASSLQPLSYNEQFF

V: TRBV20-1
J: TRBJ1-5
CDR3: CSAPSGQRSNQPQHF

V: TRBV20-1
J: TRBJ2-7
CDR3: CSARDPGDEQYF

V: TRBV7-9
J: TRBJ2-5
CDR3: CASSFGQGNQETQYF

V: TRBV4-1
J: TRBJ2-7
CDR3: CASSQSGTRSYEQYF

V: TRBV7-4
J: TRBJ1-5
CDR3: CASSFRDRNQPQHF

V: TRBV24-1
J: TRBJ2-1
CDR3: CATPPGQTYNEQFF

V: TRBV4-1
J: TRBJ1-5
CDR3: CASSQGGRGARAQHF

V: TRBV4-1
J: TRBJ2-5
CDR3: CASSQPGQGTRETQYF

V: TRBV7-2
J: TRBJ2-7
CDR3: CASSFLAGSLEQYF

V: TRBV5-5
J: TRBJ1-2
CDR3: CASSFSNLRAIYGYTF

V: TRBV12-3/TRBV12-4
J: TRBJ2-7
CDR3: CASSWGQSSYEQYF

V: TRBV29-1
J: TRBJ1-1
CDR3: CSVGSGGVEAFF

V: TRBV27
J: TRBJ2-5
CDR3: CASSFSGGETQYF

V: TRBV20-1
J: TRBJ1-3
CDR3: CSARGPGQGMGNTIYF

V: TRBV2
J: TRBJ2-1
CDR3: CASRIESGHNEQFF

V: TRBV20-1
J: TRBJ2-5
CDR3: CSASGLAGSGETQYF

V: TRBV5-6
J: TRBJ1-2
CDR3: CASSPGTGEAGYTF

V: TRBV15
J: TRBJ1-1
CDR3: CATSELLADTEAFF

V: TRBV30
J: TRBJ1-5
CDR3: CAWSGQENQPQHF

V: TRBV18
J: TRBJ1-2
CDR3: CASSPGQWGFTF

V: TRBV10-2
J: TRBJ1-2
CDR3: CASSASPANYGYTF

V: TRBV10-3
J: TRBJ2-3
CDR3: CAIRGQPISTDTQYF

V: TRBV5-1
J: TRBJ2-6
CDR3: CASSDGANVLTF

V: TRBV9
J: TRBJ2-7
CDR3: CASSVAETPVYEQYF

V: TRBV7-2
J: TRBJ2-3
CDR3: CASSLELAGDTQYF

V: TRBV5-1
J: TRBJ2-3
CDR3: CASSPLRVGTDTQYF

V: TRBV20-1
J: TRBJ1-5
CDR3: CSATAYKGYSNQPQHF

V: TRBV4-1
J: TRBJ1-2
CDR3: CASSQPRSSWGYTF

V: TRBV3-1
J: TRBJ2-6
CDR3: CASSHRDRVFPGANVLTF

V: TRBV4-1
J: TRBJ2-3
CDR3: CASQLRGPSTDTQYF

V: TRBV19
J: TRBJ1-5
CDR3: CASSTGQGWIQPQHF

V: TRBV6-2/TRBV6-3
J: TRBJ1-5
CDR3: CASSYSEGSVQHF

V: TRBV4-2
J: TRBJ2-3
CDR3: CASSFSNPGGGTGNTQYF

V: TRBV15
J: TRBJ2-7
CDR3: CATSREQKTSYEQYF

V: TRBV11-2
J: TRBJ1-4
CDR3: CASSFNNRVDEKLFF

V: TRBV12-3/TRBV12-4
J: TRBJ1-1
CDR3: CASSFQGLGAFF

V: TRBV12-3/TRBV12-4
J: TRBJ2-5
CDR3: CASSPFERSQETQYF

V: TRBV7-3
J: TRBJ2-2
CDR3: CATKSGINTGELFF

V: TRBV9
J: TRBJ2-3
CDR3: CASSPRRGAAYFTDTQYF

V: TRBV4-3
J: TRBJ2-3
CDR3: CASSQDRGADTQYF

V: TRBV7-9
J: TRBJ2-7
CDR3: CASSWDIRYEQYF

V: TRBV5-8
J: TRBJ1-5
CDR3: CASSSTRSSGSQPQHF

V: TRBV4-3
J: TRBJ2-3
CDR3: CASSQDPGTGDTQYF

V: TRBV5-1
J: TRBJ1-6
CDR3: CASSLSSGNNSPLHF